A single sample gave rise to the 4 T cell receptor beta chains below, sequenced in a study of blood T cell repertoires in COVID-19. Sequencing used immunoSEQ multiplex PCR; TCRdb keeps in-frame clones, though not all of them. Of about 62,000 clones in the sample, approximately 87% were seen once. Material for sequencing was peripheral blood. These receptors were collected from an older woman with acute or convalescent COVID-19.

This clone occurred a few times. This chain links TRBV13 with TRBJ1-4, with a tentative D call TRBD1 (5 bases). V lost 6 bases to trimming and J lost 2 bases, with 7 bases between them. The CDR3 runs 13 residues. Germline V CDR1 and CDR2: PRHDT, FYEKMQ (reference sequence). CDR3 in amino acids: CASRGGTNEKLFF. In DNA, the CDR3 is TGTGCCAGCAGGGGGGGGACTAATGAAAAACTGTTTTTT.

The rearrangement links TRBV7-9 to TRBJ1-1; the match to TRBD1 covers 10 bases. The CDR3 consists of 15 residues. Germline loops: CDR1 SEHNR, CDR2 FQNEAQ (reference sequence). The ends lost 4 bases at V and 1 base at J; junction bases unmatched: 3. The CDR3 DNA reads as TGTGCCAGCAGCTGGACAGGGGGGAGGAACACTGAAGCTTTCTTT. It codes for CASSWTGGRNTEAFF.

The rearrangement joins TRBV5-1 to TRBJ1-3, with TRBD1 as a possible D gene (5 bases). CDR3 length: 15 residues. V was shortened by 5 bases and J by 1 base, with 13 bases between the two germline ends. Germline-derived CDR1 and CDR2 are SGHRS and YFSETQ. In nucleotides, the CDR3 is TGCGCCAGCAGATCGCAGGGCGCATCTGGAAACACCATATATTTT. Residues: CASRSQGASGNTIYF.

V usage is TRBV28 and J usage is TRBJ1-2, with TRBD1 matching 7 bases. V lost 6 bases and J lost 5; bases outside the gene matches: 9. Per germline, CDR1 MDHEN and CDR2 SYDVKM. This CDR3 is built from 14 residues. This CDR3 is CASRLGQRKYGYTF. The CDR3 DNA is TGTGCCAGCAGGTTGGGACAGCGAAAATATGGCTACACCTTC.